This T cell receptor beta chain was sequenced in a study of blood T cell repertoires in COVID-19. Overall study context: Specimens from acute and convalescent COVID-19 originated in the United States, Italy and Spain. PBMCs, B-cell-depleted T cells, or T cells provided the cDNA or gDNA that made up the material.

This CDR3 is built from 13 residues. V was pared by 2 bases and J by 4 bases, with 9 bases between. Germline V gene sequence: CDR1 SGHRS, CDR2 YFSETQ. The authors' processing: Counts of nucleated cells, estimated from reference gene primer amplification, were obtained. Sequencing was performed with immunoSEQ multiplex PCR; in TCRdb, only in-frame clones are kept and a portion is missing. V, J and clone size reflect that table, while D and trimming were determined from the DNA. The sample records about 140,000 clones, around 90% being singletons. The receptor was derived from a man aged 60-69 years with active or convalescent COVID-19. This sequence joins TRBV5-1 and TRBJ1-2; D unclear. The specimen was peripheral blood. The CDR3 DNA reads as TGCGCCAGCAGCTTTGAGGGATCCTATGGCTACACCTTC. It yields the protein CASSFEGSYGYTF. Filled out from reference TRBV5-1 and TRBJ1-2, the complete variable domain reads KAGVTQTPRYLIKTRGQQVTLSCSPISGHRSVSWYQQTPGQGLQFLFEYFSETQRNKGNFPGRFSGRQFSNSRSEMNVSTLELGDSALYLCASSFEGSYGYTFGSGTRLTVV.